The 16 T cell receptor beta chains given below trace back to one sample, sequenced in a study of T-cell reconstitution after alpha-beta-depleted transplantation in children. The authors prepared the TCRbeta library with unique molecular identifiers. TCRdb recomputed calls from the PCR reads with MiXCR, one row per CDR3 protein. The sample consists of some 390,000 distinct CDR3 sequences, around 21% of them appearing once. This specimen consisted of PBMCs from the stem cell graft donor, obtained from the stem cell graft. These receptor sequences come from a human donor who donated a stem cell graft to a child with acute myeloid leukemia.

The V call is TRBV20-1, the J call TRBJ2-7; D might be TRBD2 (5 bases). V was cut by 1 base and J by 3 bases, with 10 bases left in between. The CDR3 has 13 amino acids. The germline V gene encodes CDR1 DFQATT and CDR2 SNEGSKA (reference sequence). The CDR3 protein is CSARATDYYEQYF. The CDR3 DNA reads TGCAGTGCTAGAGCCACCGACTACTACGAGCAGTACTTC.

The V call is TRBV12-3 or TRBV12-4, the J call TRBJ2-5, with D possibly called TRBD1 or TRBD2 (7 bases each). Trimming removed 2 bases from V and 4 bases from J, with 11 bases in between. The CDR3 runs 14 residues. The CDR3 loop is CASSLRRGGETQYF. In DNA form, the CDR3 reads TGTGCCAGCAGTTTACGCAGGGGGGGAGAGACCCAGTACTTC.

This clonotype was detected ten times or more. The chain couples TRBV6-1 to TRBJ2-3; a weak D match, TRBD2 (6 bases). Per the germline V gene, CDR1 is MNHNS and CDR2 is SASEGT. This CDR3 region has 15 residues. The ends were cut back, 8 bases at V and 1 base at J, with 16 bases in the middle. The CDR3 sequence is CASGPTRTRTDTQYF. CDR3 bases: TGTGCCAGCGGCCCGACTAGGACCCGCACAGATACGCAGTATTTT.

The chain employs TRBV29-1 and TRBJ2-7, with TRBD2 as a possible D gene (5 bases). CDR1 is SQVTM and CDR2 is ANQGSEA in the germline V gene. This CDR3 comprises 12 residues. Trimming shortened V by 7 bases and J by 5 bases, and 15 bases separated the two germline ends. The CDR3 coding sequence is TGCAGCGGGATTTCGGGGTTCGACGAGCAGTACTTC. Its translation: CSGISGFDEQYF.

In its sample, this clonotype was seen a few times. The chain links TRBV5-1 to TRBJ1-5; weak D call: TRBD1 (5 bases). From germline, CDR1 is SGHRS and CDR2 YFSETQ. The CDR3 is 13 amino acids. V lost 0 bases and J 12 bases, leaving 13 bases between the germline ends. Here the CDR3 reads CASSLVRGDVQHF. CDR3 in DNA: TGCGCCAGCAGCTTGGTCCGAGGGGACGTCCAGCATTTT.

V usage is TRBV12-3 or TRBV12-4 and J usage is TRBJ2-5; 8 nucleotides match TRBD2. V gave up 6 bases and J gave up 0 bases; unmatched junction bases: 9. The CDR3 spans 16 residues. CDR3 nucleotide sequence: TGTGCCAGCAGCCGGGGGGGACACGCGTACCAAGAGACCCAGTACTTC. This codes for CASSRGGHAYQETQYF.

This rearrangement joins TRBV7-9 to TRBJ2-3; no definite D call. V was trimmed by 6 bases and J by 6 bases, leaving 19 bases between them. CDR1 and CDR2 from the germline V gene are SEHNR and FQNEAQ (reference sequence). The CDR3 consists of 15 residues. The chain's CDR3 is CASSTNGVQPDTQYF. The CDR3 region has the DNA TGTGCCAGCAGTACGAATGGGGTCCAGCCCGATACGCAGTATTTT.

The CDR3, as DNA: TGTGCCAGCAGTCGTCGGGCGTCCGGGACTGGCTACAATGAGCAGTTCTTC. Translation gives CASSRRASGTGYNEQFF. V usage is TRBV7-3 and J usage is TRBJ2-1, with D maybe TRBD2 (6 bases). The CDR3 has 17 amino acids. The V end lost 6 bases, the J end lost 3 bases, and 21 bases lay between the germline ends. Looked up from germline, CDR1 is SGHTA and CDR2 is FQGTGA. Variable domain in full (rest from reference TRBV7-3 and TRBJ2-1): GAGVSQTPSNKVTEKGKYVELRCDPISGHTALYWYRQSLGQGPEFLIYFQGTGAADDSGLPNDRFFAVRPEGSVSTLKIQRTERGDSAVYLCASSRRASGTGYNEQFFGPGTRLTVL.

J is TRBJ2-7 and V is TRBV11-2, with D perhaps given as TRBD1 or TRBD2 (5 bases each). Germline assignment: CDR1 SGHAT and CDR2 FQNNGV. The CDR3 has 14 amino acids. Trimming cost V 1 base and J 2 bases, with 9 bases left between them. The CDR3 sequence: CASSLVGVAYEQYF. CDR3 DNA sequence: TGTGCCAGCAGCTTAGTGGGGGTAGCCTACGAGCAGTACTTC. Drawing the rest from reference TRBV11-2 and TRBJ2-7, the complete variable domain is EAGVAQSPRYKIIEKRQSVAFWCNPISGHATLYWYQQILGQGPKLLIQFQNNGVVDDSQLPKDRFSAERLKGVDSTLKIQPAKLEDSAVYLCASSLVGVAYEQYFGPGTRLTVT.

This clonotype occurred a few times. The genes are TRBV20-1 and TRBJ2-1; TRBD2 matches 14 bases. CDR1 is DFQATT and CDR2 is SNEGSKA in the germline V gene (reference sequence). CDR3 length: 15 amino acids. V was clipped by 6 bases and J by 6 bases; unmatched bases: 7. This CDR3 is CSARLAGGRGNEQFF. In DNA, the CDR3 is TGCAGTGCCAGACTAGCGGGAGGGCGCGGCAATGAGCAGTTCTTC.

V is TRBV12-3 or TRBV12-4 and J is TRBJ1-1, with TRBD1 as a possible D gene (6 bases). V was pared by 7 bases and J by 7 bases, with 19 bases between. This CDR3 has 14 residues. CDR3 loop: CASTPQSGAGEAFF. CDR3 DNA sequence: TGTGCCAGCACCCCCCAGTCAGGGGCGGGTGAAGCTTTCTTT.

This clonotype was detected only a few times. This chain connects TRBV6-2 or TRBV6-3 to TRBJ2-3; 16 nucleotides align to TRBD2. Germline CDR1 and CDR2: MNHEY and SVGEGT. Losses at the gene ends were 5 bases for V and 2 bases for J; bases not matched to a gene: 16. The CDR3 totals 21 residues. CDR3 sequence: CASSQPIGTSGRAFSTDTQYF. The CDR3 nucleotides read TGTGCCAGCAGTCAGCCGATTGGGACTAGCGGGAGGGCCTTTTCCACAGATACGCAGTATTTT.

This clonotype was observed at least ten times. The chain has TRBV20-1 and TRBJ2-3; TRBD1 aligns across 8 bases. This CDR3 comprises 14 residues. The V and J ends lost 5 bases and 3 bases, in that order; junction bases with no gene match: 7. In germline, CDR1 is DFQATT, CDR2 SNEGSKA (reference sequence). CDR3 sequence reads: CSAQRQGRTDTQYF. The CDR3 DNA sequence: TGCAGTGCTCAAAGACAGGGGAGGACAGATACGCAGTATTTT.

In this sample, this clonotype turned up a few times. V is TRBV12-3 or TRBV12-4 and J is TRBJ2-7; the D gene is possibly TRBD1 (5 bases). Trimming took 3 bases from V and 2 from J, leaving 11 bases between them. The CDR3 is made up of 14 amino acids. CDR3: CASSFRGKTYEQYF. The DNA for the CDR3 is TGTGCCAGCAGTTTTAGGGGTAAGACCTACGAGCAGTACTTC.

This sequence joins TRBV20-1 and TRBJ2-7; TRBD2 matches at 8 bases. This CDR3 is built from 15 residues. Germline CDR1 reads DFQATT; CDR2 reads SNEGSKA (reference sequence). The V segment lost 3 bases and the J segment 2 bases; nucleotides outside the gene matches: 9. The CDR3 DNA reads as TGCAGTGCTAGCAGGTCGAGCGGGAGCCCCTACGAGCAGTACTTC. Protein: CSASRSSGSPYEQYF.

This clonotype appeared many times. The chain has TRBV20-1 and TRBJ2-7; possibly TRBD2 for D (6 bases). CDR1 is DFQATT, CDR2 SNEGSKA, per germline (reference sequence). Deletions cut 5 bases from V and 2 bases from J, with 13 bases between. The CDR3 covers 13 residues. CDR3 sequence: CSAGLANTYEQYF. In nucleotides, the CDR3 is TGCAGTGCTGGCCTAGCGAACACCTACGAGCAGTACTTC.